One and the same sample provided the 29 T cell receptor beta chains below, sequenced in a study of early T cells in non-severe SARS-CoV-2 infection. MiXCR was run by TCRdb on the 5' RACE reads, yielding one entry per CDR3 protein. This sample has about 83,000 distinct CDR3 sequences; roughly 10% occur once, and the top ten carry 7% to 9%. The starting material was whole blood, obtained at baseline. All receptors come from an adult who was a healthcare worker with PCR-confirmed SARS-CoV-2 infection or an uninfected control (not recorded which).

This clonotype came up a few times. The chain carries TRBV27 and TRBJ1-5; D not resolved. Germline V gene lookup returns CDR1 MNHEY and CDR2 SMNVEV (reference sequence). This CDR3 has 12 amino acids. Trimming took off 2 bases at V and 8 bases at J, with 7 bases between the two ends. The CDR3 DNA sequence: TGTGCCAGCAGTTTAATTGGGGAGCCCCAGCATTTT. Protein product: CASSLIGEPQHF.

The chain uses TRBV7-3 and TRBJ2-1; D is unresolved. Trimming removed 4 bases at V and 4 bases at J, with 8 bases between. The CDR3 is made up of 13 amino acids. CDR1 is SGHTA and CDR2 is FQGTGA in the germline V gene. The DNA of the CDR3 is TGTGCCAGCAGCTCCGTTGATTACAATGAGCAGTTCTTC. Its translation: CASSSVDYNEQFF.

The sample holds many counts of this clonotype. The chain recombines TRBV10-3 with TRBJ2-1; 9 bases align to TRBD2. Unmatched junction bases numbered 13, after V lost 3 bases and J lost 7 bases. This CDR3 region has 17 residues. Germline loops: CDR1 ENHRY, CDR2 SYGVKD. In DNA form, the CDR3 reads TGTGCCATCAGTGATTCCCCCGGGGCGGGAGGGGAGAATGAGCAGTTCTTC. It codes for CAISDSPGAGGENEQFF.

The table lists this clonotype with many counts. The V call is TRBV5-1, the J call TRBJ2-3, with D possibly matching TRBD2 (6 bases). The CDR3 has 14 amino acids. Germline V gene data show CDR1 as SGHRS and CDR2 as YFSETQ. Trimming took 3 bases from V and 3 from J, leaving 11 bases between them. The DNA of the CDR3 is TGCGCCAGCAGCTGGGCCCGGGGGACAGATACGCAGTATTTT. It encodes CASSWARGTDTQYF.

Only a few counts were recorded for this clonotype. An end of the junction differs from the germline gene, which may be a read error. The chain couples TRBV18 to TRBJ1-1; tentative D call: TRBD1 (6 bases). Germline CDR1 reads KGHSH; CDR2 reads LQKENI. The CDR3 loop spans 14 amino acids. Here the CDR3 reads CASSPTDRNPEAFF. The CDR3, as DNA: TGTGCCAGCTCACCAACAGACAGGAACCCTGAAGCTTTCTTT.

V gene TRBV28 combines with J gene TRBJ1-4; 9 nucleotides line up with TRBD1. The V segment lost 5 bases and the J segment 6 bases; nucleotides outside the gene matches: 7. The CDR3 runs 15 residues. Germline lookup yields CDR1 MDHEN and CDR2 SYDVKM. The CDR3, as DNA: TGTGCCAGCAGTCCGCTCTGGACAGGGGATGAAAAACTGTTTTTT. Its protein product is CASSPLWTGDEKLFF.

The CDR3 spells CASRSPLMETQYF. Here the CDR3 DNA reads TGTGCCAGCAGATCACCCCTAATGGAGACCCAGTACTTC. V gene TRBV5-4 combines with J gene TRBJ2-5; D unclear. V was cut by 5 bases and J by 5 bases, with 13 bases left in between. CDR3 length: 13 residues. Germline V gene data show CDR1 as SGHNT and CDR2 as YYREEE (reference sequence).

In this sample, this clonotype turned up a few times. The rearrangement joins TRBV18 to TRBJ2-6; no clear D. V was pared by 3 bases and J by 0 bases, with 3 bases between. CDR3 length: 14 residues. CDR1 is KGHSH, CDR2 LQKENI, per germline. The CDR3 here is CASSPYSGANVLTF. The CDR3 nucleotides are TGTGCCAGCTCACCCTACTCTGGGGCCAACGTCCTGACTTTC.

The genes are TRBV7-9 and TRBJ2-5, with 10 bases aligning to TRBD2. CDR3 size: 15 residues. With V trimmed by 3 bases and J by 5 bases, 6 bases remained unmatched. Germline lookup yields CDR1 SEHNR and CDR2 FQNEAQ (reference sequence). The CDR3 reads CASSFAAGGLETQYF. CDR3 in DNA: TGTGCCAGCAGCTTCGCAGCGGGAGGGCTGGAGACCCAGTACTTC.

This clonotype was seen at least ten times. This chain uses TRBV7-9 with TRBJ2-7, with TRBD2 as a possible D gene (5 bases). CDR3 length: 12 amino acids. Trimming took off 5 bases at V and 5 bases at J, with 10 bases between the two ends. Per germline, CDR1 SEHNR and CDR2 FQNEAQ (reference sequence). CDR3 loop: CASSRDGNEQYF. As DNA, the CDR3 is TGTGCCAGCAGCCGAGACGGGAACGAGCAGTACTTC.

This chain uses TRBV6-1 with TRBJ2-1; D may correspond to TRBD1 or TRBD2 (6 bases each). CDR3 length: 15 residues. The V end lost 4 bases, the J end lost 9 bases, and 19 bases lay between the germline ends. Germline V gene sequence: CDR1 MNHNS, CDR2 SASEGT. CDR3 sequence (DNA): TGTGCCAGCAGTGGGGGGGCTACAGGGATGGGTGAGCAGTTCTTC. Its translation: CASSGGATGMGEQFF.

The chain carries TRBV5-1 and TRBJ2-2, with D maybe TRBD1 (5 bases). Trimming took 2 bases from V and 0 from J, leaving 8 bases between them. The germline V gene encodes CDR1 SGHRS and CDR2 YFSETQ. The CDR3 runs to 15 residues. CDR3 region: CASSFRATNTGELFF. Here the CDR3 DNA reads TGCGCCAGCAGCTTCAGGGCTACGAACACCGGGGAGCTGTTTTTT.

This clonotype was observed many times. This chain connects TRBV20-1 to TRBJ2-7, with 7 bases lining up with TRBD2. V dropped 2 bases and J dropped 2; count of bases not matched to a gene: 6. CDR3 size: 14 residues. Germline V gene data show CDR1 as DFQATT and CDR2 as SNEGSKA (reference sequence). CDR3: CSARPAAGAYEQYF. The CDR3 DNA reads TGCAGTGCTAGACCAGCGGCGGGAGCCTACGAGCAGTACTTC.

This clonotype was observed a handful of times. The chain has TRBV28 and TRBJ2-3, with 13 bases aligning to TRBD2. V lost 8 bases and J lost 4; bases outside the gene matches: 3. Germline V gives CDR1 MDHEN, CDR2 SYDVKM. The CDR3 length is 14 residues. CDR3 protein: CASRLAGGADTQYF. The CDR3 region has the DNA TGTGCCAGCCGACTAGCGGGAGGTGCAGATACGCAGTATTTT.

The rearrangement joins TRBV7-9 to TRBJ2-6, with D perhaps TRBD1 (5 bases). The CDR3 has 16 residues. The germline gives CDR1 SEHNR, CDR2 FQNEAQ (reference sequence). Between the trimmed V and J ends, which lost 5 bases and 4 bases, there was a span of 15 bases. The DNA of the CDR3 is TGTGCCAGCAGCCTAAGTCAGGGAACCGGGGCCAACGTCCTGACTTTC. Translation gives CASSLSQGTGANVLTF.

The chain combines TRBV20-1 with TRBJ2-4, with D possibly TRBD1 on 6 matching bases. V lost 6 bases and J lost 6, with 12 bases in between. CDR1 is DFQATT and CDR2 is SNEGSKA in the germline V gene (reference sequence). CDR3 length equals 12 residues. The CDR3 coding sequence is TGCAGTGCCGGGAACAGGGTAAACATTCAGTACTTC. It codes for CSAGNRVNIQYF.

The chain employs TRBV5-1 and TRBJ2-3; TRBD1 might be the D (5 bases). From germline, CDR1 is SGHRS and CDR2 YFSETQ. The CDR3 is 14 residues long. Trimming removed 0 bases at V and 2 bases at J, with 7 bases between. CDR3: CASSLGQHTDTQYF. DNA for the CDR3: TGCGCCAGCAGCTTGGGACAGCACACAGATACGCAGTATTTT.

In this sample, this clonotype turned up a few times. The chain employs TRBV28 and TRBJ1-1; D may be TRBD1 (5 bases). CDR1 MDHEN and CDR2 SYDVKM come from the germline V gene. The CDR3 covers 14 residues. Trimming stripped 3 bases from V and 4 bases from J, with 12 bases between. The CDR3 here is CASSLGQPLTEAFF. CDR3 bases: TGTGCCAGCAGTTTGGGGCAGCCACTCACTGAAGCTTTCTTT.

This clonotype was recorded at least ten times. V and J are TRBV27 and TRBJ2-2; 13 bases are shared with TRBD2. Germline lookup yields CDR1 MNHEY and CDR2 SMNVEV (reference sequence). The CDR3 consists of 15 residues. V gave up 10 bases and J gave up 6 bases; unmatched junction bases: 8. This CDR3 reads CATGLAGPGAGELFF. The DNA for the CDR3 is TGTGCCACGGGACTAGCGGGGCCGGGGGCCGGGGAGCTGTTTTTT.

This clonotype was recorded a few times. The genes are TRBV2 and TRBJ2-2, with D perhaps matching TRBD1 (5 bases). V lost 8 bases and J lost 4, with 20 bases in between. Germline CDR1 is SNHLY and CDR2 is FYNNEI. The CDR3 consists of 16 residues. DNA of the CDR3: TGTGCCAGCCGTCAGGGCTTAAGCCGGTCCACCGGGGAGCTGTTTTTT. Its protein product is CASRQGLSRSTGELFF.

The sample holds many counts of this clonotype. The V and J genes are TRBV12-3 or TRBV12-4 and TRBJ1-5, with no clear D. V was trimmed by 3 bases and J by 7 bases, leaving 7 bases between them. CDR3 length: 12 amino acids. The CDR3 sequence is CASSFGGQPQHF. In DNA, the CDR3 is TGTGCCAGCAGTTTCGGCGGGCAGCCCCAGCATTTT.

The chain has TRBV5-1 and TRBJ1-2, with a possible D match to TRBD1 (6 bases). The CDR3 contains 15 residues. Looked up from germline, CDR1 is SGHRS and CDR2 is YFSETQ. V dropped 4 bases and J dropped 8 bases, with 21 bases sitting between them. In DNA form, the CDR3 reads TGCGCCAGCAGCCCAAATTTGGGGGGCCCGAGGGGCTACACCTTC. Its translation: CASSPNLGGPRGYTF.

The sample holds many counts of this clonotype. The J gene is TRBJ2-1, the V gene TRBV2, with D uncertain. The CDR3 has 13 amino acids. The V gene's germline CDR1 is SNHLY and CDR2 FYNNEI. V gave up 3 bases and J gave up 3 bases, with 6 bases separating them. As DNA, the CDR3 is TGTGCCAGCAGTGACCGAAGCTACAATGAGCAGTTCTTC. It codes for CASSDRSYNEQFF.

This clonotype has a single count. V is TRBV2 and J is TRBJ2-1; tentatively, D is TRBD2 (6 bases). The CDR3 length is 15 residues. Germline CDR1 is SNHLY and CDR2 is FYNNEI. V was pared by 6 bases and J by 6 bases, with 18 bases between. CDR3 coding DNA: TGTGCCAGCAGGGCCGGGACTTACTCGGGCAATGAGCAGTTCTTC. It translates to CASRAGTYSGNEQFF.

The chain joins TRBV5-6 to TRBJ2-1; TRBD2 matches at 9 bases. The CDR3 extends over 14 amino acids. Germline assignment: CDR1 SGHDT and CDR2 YYEEEE. The V and J ends lost 0 bases and 10 bases, in that order; junction bases with no gene match: 5. CDR3 DNA: TGTGCCAGCAGCTTGGGGCTAGCGGGAAGAGAGCAGTTCTTC. Its translation: CASSLGLAGREQFF.

This chain links TRBV27 with TRBJ2-7, with D perhaps TRBD1 or TRBD2 (5 bases each). Germline CDR1 MNHEY, CDR2 SMNVEV (reference sequence). The CDR3 sequence is 13 residues long. V was clipped by 3 bases and J by 4 bases, with 10 bases between them. The CDR3 region is CASSFGTLYEQYF. CDR3 DNA sequence: TGTGCCAGCAGTTTCGGGACCCTGTACGAGCAGTACTTC.

This clonotype was counted only a few times. The chain joins TRBV12-3 or TRBV12-4 to TRBJ2-7; 7 bases match TRBD1. This CDR3 region has 11 residues. The V gene end was trimmed by 8 bases and the J gene end by 9 bases; junction bases not matched to a gene: 7. The CDR3 sequence is CASQTGLGQYF. The DNA for the CDR3 is TGTGCCAGCCAGACAGGGTTAGGGCAGTACTTC.

The chain has TRBV11-2 and TRBJ2-1, with D maybe TRBD2 (5 bases). V dropped 1 base and J dropped 3 bases, with 10 bases sitting between them. There are 15 residues in the CDR3. The V gene's germline CDR1 is SGHAT and CDR2 FQNNGV. DNA for the CDR3: TGTGCCAGCAGCTTAGGACCAGGAGGCTACAATGAGCAGTTCTTC. This gives the protein CASSLGPGGYNEQFF.

This clonotype was counted only a few times. The rearrangement joins TRBV27 to TRBJ2-7; D unclear. The germline gives CDR1 MNHEY, CDR2 SMNVEV (reference sequence). The CDR3 is 12 residues long. Trimming cost V 3 bases and J 4 bases, with 7 bases left between them. DNA for the CDR3: TGTGCCAGCAGTTTTGGGCGATACGAGCAGTACTTC. This translates into CASSFGRYEQYF.